Presented here are 3 T cell receptor beta chains from one specimen sequenced in a study of cytomegalovirus exposure and HLA in healthy donors (dated by TCRdb to the late 2010s). Library construction relied on the immunoSEQ multiplex PCR assay. For the multiplex PCR, a mixture combining 60 forward primers for TCR Vbeta segments and 13 reverse primers for TCR Jbeta segments was used. TCRdb carries this immuneACCESS record with in-frame sequences only. Its versions omit some clonotypes, under half of them owing to an unresolved V gene in the studies checked, with the rest unexplained. The sample records 180,000 or so clones, 70% to 75% of which are singletons. The ten largest clones represent around 3% of the sample. The specimen was PBMCs. The receptors were gathered from a male donor in good health and CMV-seronegative.

The chain has TRBV6-5 and TRBJ2-1; D might be TRBD2 (5 bases). This CDR3 region has 14 residues. V dropped 3 bases and J dropped 0 bases, with 6 bases sitting between them. Germline CDR1 MNHEY, CDR2 SVGAGI. The CDR3 protein is CASSYGLSYNEQFF. The DNA of the CDR3 is TGTGCCAGCAGTTATGGACTCTCCTACAATGAGCAGTTCTTC.

The chain couples TRBV28 to TRBJ1-4, with unresolved D. With 11 bases removed from V and 7 bases from J, the gap between germline ends came to 14 bases. The CDR3 length is 12 residues. Germline CDR1 MDHEN, CDR2 SYDVKM. The CDR3 loop reads CAGRGSGEKLFF. The DNA for the CDR3 is TGTGCCGGCCGGGGATCGGGTGAAAAACTGTTTTTT.

The rearrangement uses TRBV5-4 and TRBJ2-5; 9 bases fit TRBD2. Germline trimming cut 5 bases from V and 3 bases from J; bases unmatched to any gene: 5. In germline, CDR1 is SGHNT, CDR2 YYREEE (reference sequence). The CDR3 has 14 amino acids. This CDR3 is CASRGGTSKETQYF. The CDR3 DNA is TGTGCCAGCAGGGGCGGGACTAGCAAAGAGACCCAGTACTTC.